These T cell receptor beta chains were read from a single sample in a study of human T cells and chemical hapten exposure. MiXCR was run by TCRdb on the RACE reads, yielding one entry per CDR3 protein. The table records about 99,000 distinct CDR3 sequences, around an eighth of them present only once. Sequencing was performed on whole blood, taken in connection with sensitization to the hapten diphenylcyclopropenone (DPC). The receptors come from a woman in her 40s with alopecia areata. Some clones in this sample may be carry-over from other donors' samples. The CDR3 runs from the conserved cysteine through the conserved F or W. A D gene is named only where the DNA matches it firmly. Only some rows state a clone size, as once, few, many or a class for expanded clones.

>TRBV10-3|-|-|TRBJ2-3
TGTGCCATCAGCCTACAGGGGGGGGTCACAGATACGCAGTATTTT
CAISLQGGVTDTQYF
>TRBV20-1|few|-|TRBJ2-1
TGCAGTGCCCCGAGCTTACAGCGAGACAATGAGCAGTTCTTC
CSAPSLQRDNEQFF
>TRBV28|-|TRBD1|TRBJ1-5
TGTGCCAGCAGTTTCCCCGGGACAGGAAATCAGCCCCAGCATTTT
CASSFPGTGNQPQHF
>TRBV29-1|many|-|TRBJ2-7
TGCAGCGTCGCCACAAGCATCTACGAGCAGTACTTC
CSVATSIYEQYF
>TRBV7-3|many|TRBD2|TRBJ2-3
TGTGCCAGCAGCCTAACCGGGACTCGGGGGGCAGATACGCAGTATTTT
CASSLTGTRGADTQYF
>TRBV7-8|many|-|TRBJ2-2
TGTGCCAGCAGCTTAAATTTCCGACGGGAGCTGTTTTTT
CASSLNFRRELFF
>TRBV5-1|-|-|TRBJ2-7
TGCGCCAGCAGCTTGGGACAGGTCCTTCCCTACGAGCAGTACTTC
CASSLGQVLPYEQYF
>TRBV7-3|-|-|TRBJ1-1
TGTGCCAGCAGCTCCAACTCGGGACCGAACACTGAAGCTTTCTTT
CASSSNSGPNTEAFF
>TRBV7-6|few|-|TRBJ2-1
TGTGCCAGCAGCCCAGAGATGTCAGGTCCCTACAATGAGCAGTTCTTC
CASSPEMSGPYNEQFF
>TRBV27|many|-|TRBJ1-1
TGTGCCAGCAGCCCTGGGGTTTTGAACACTGAAGCTTTCTTT
CASSPGVLNTEAFF
>TRBV5-1|many|-|TRBJ2-7
TGCGCCAGCAGCTCCGCGGGATACGAGGACGAGCAGTACTTC
CASSSAGYEDEQYF
>TRBV2|-|TRBD2|TRBJ2-1
TGTGCCAGCAGTGTAGGTAGCGGGAGGGATGAGCAGTTCTTC
CASSVGSGRDEQFF
>TRBV3-1|few|TRBD1|TRBJ1-2
TGTGCCAGCAGCCATACAGGGGTTACCAACTATGGCTACACCTTC
CASSHTGVTNYGYTF
>TRBV9|-|-|TRBJ2-5
TGTGCCAGCAGCGTAGCGGGCGGCACTGTTCCAGGGACCCAGTACTTC
CASSVAGGTVPGTQYF
>TRBV6-6|few|-|TRBJ2-4
TGTGCCAGCACCACGGGGCGGGGTGCCAAAAACATTCAGTACTTC
CASTTGRGAKNIQYF
>TRBV5-8|-|TRBD1|TRBJ1-1
TGTGCCAGCAGCTTGGGTAGACAGGGTGAGACTGAAGCTTTCTTT
CASSLGRQGETEAFF
>TRBV2|-|-|TRBJ1-5
TGTGCCAGCAGTGTGGAGGGCTCTAGCAATCAGCCCCAGCATTTT
CASSVEGSSNQPQHF
>TRBV6-5|few|-|TRBJ2-7
TGTGCCAGCAGTCGCACGAGGCGGGCCTACGAGCAGTACTTC
CASSRTRRAYEQYF
>TRBV11-2|many|-|TRBJ2-5
TGTGCCAGCAGCTTAGTAACATACAGGAGAGCTATCCAAGAGACCCAGTACTTC
CASSLVTYRRAIQETQYF
>TRBV7-8|many|TRBD1|TRBJ2-5
TGTGCCAGCAGCCCTGACAGGGTAAGGGAGACCCAGTACTTC
CASSPDRVRETQYF
>TRBV18|-|-|TRBJ2-1
TGTGCCAGCTCACCACAGGACGGGAGCTCCTACAATGAGCAGTTCTTC
CASSPQDGSSYNEQFF
>TRBV20-1|-|-|TRBJ2-7
TGCAGTGCTAGTTCGACCCACGAGCAGTACTTC
CSASSTHEQYF
>TRBV7-9|few|TRBD1|TRBJ1-6
TGTGCCAGCAGCTTATCAGGGGGGATAGGTAATTCACCCCTCCACTTT
CASSLSGGIGNSPLHF
>TRBV7-2|-|-|TRBJ2-7
TGTGCCAGCAGCGCAGGCCGAGCGGGCGAGCAGTACTTC
CASSAGRAGEQYF
>TRBV6-6|-|TRBD1|TRBJ1-6
TGTGCGGACAGGGGGGTTGCTTCACCCCTCCACTTT
CADRGVASPLHF
>TRBV6-5|-|TRBD1|TRBJ1-2
TGTGCCAGCAGTTCCGGACAGGGGAGGGATGGCTACACCTTC
CASSSGQGRDGYTF
>TRBV11-1|few|-|TRBJ2-7
TGTGCCAGCAGCTCACAGCTTGGGGACCTCCCCTACGAGCAGTACTTC
CASSSQLGDLPYEQYF
>TRBV19|few|-|TRBJ2-1
TGTGCCAGTAGGAGTGACAGGTCCACTAATGAGCAGTTCTTC
CASRSDRSTNEQFF
>TRBV6-2/TRBV6-3|-|-|TRBJ2-1
TGTGCCAGCAGTTACGGGTACCCCTCCTACAATGAGCAGTTCTTC
CASSYGYPSYNEQFF
>TRBV3-1|-|-|TRBJ2-1
TGTGCCAGCAGCCAAAGCACCCCCCCTGAGCAGTTCTTC
CASSQSTPPEQFF
>TRBV5-8|-|-|TRBJ1-4
TGTGCCAGCAGCTTGGGGACACAAAATGAAAAACTGTTTTTT
CASSLGTQNEKLFF
>TRBV3-1|many|-|TRBJ1-2
TGTGCCAGCAGCCAATTTTTTCCGCCGACAGACCACTATGGCTACACCTTC
CASSQFFPPTDHYGYTF
>TRBV6-2/TRBV6-3|-|-|TRBJ2-7
TGTGCCAGCGGTGAGACAGGAGCCTCCTACGAGCAGTACTTC
CASGETGASYEQYF
>TRBV7-8|-|TRBD2|TRBJ2-5
TGTGCCAGCAGCTTAGTAGGGACTACCTACCAAGAGACCCAGTACTTC
CASSLVGTTYQETQYF
>TRBV7-9|-|-|TRBJ2-5
TGTGCCAGCAGCTTTCCCAGCGGCACTGAGTCCCAGTACTTC
CASSFPSGTESQYF
>TRBV11-3|many|-|TRBJ2-2
TGTGCCAGCAGCTCCACCAGTGGGGCCGGGGAGCTGTTTTTT
CASSSTSGAGELFF
>TRBV18|-|-|TRBJ2-5
TGTGCCAGCTCAGGAGGCGGGCAAGAGACCCAGTACTTC
CASSGGGQETQYF
>TRBV27|-|-|TRBJ1-5
TGTGCCAGCAGTTTTACGGGGGACAATCAGCCCCAGCATTTT
CASSFTGDNQPQHF
>TRBV6-2/TRBV6-3|-|-|TRBJ2-7
TGTGCCAGCAGTTACTATGGCGAGCAGTACTTC
CASSYYGEQYF
>TRBV19|few|-|TRBJ1-5
TGTGCCAGTAGTATAGTCACTAGCAATCAGCCCCAGCATTTT
CASSIVTSNQPQHF
>TRBV7-2|few|-|TRBJ2-5
TGTGCCAGCAGCTCAGTAGACGTCCGGGGAGAGACCCAGTACTTC
CASSSVDVRGETQYF
>TRBV4-3|-|TRBD2|TRBJ2-5
TGCGCCAGCAGCCAAGAGATTGCAGGGACTAGCGGGATGGACCAAGAGACCCAGTACTTC
CASSQEIAGTSGMDQETQYF
>TRBV20-1|-|-|TRBJ1-5
TGCAGTGCTAGTATAGGAGGGGGGTGGCAGCCCCAGCATTTT
CSASIGGGWQPQHF
>TRBV20-1|few|-|TRBJ2-3
TGCAGTGCTACCTTTAGGTACAAGACACTCACAGATACGCAGTATTTT
CSATFRYKTLTDTQYF
>TRBV7-9|few|TRBD1|TRBJ1-1
TGTGCCAGCAGCTTAGGTCGAGACAGGGTGGGGACTGAAGCTTTCTTT
CASSLGRDRVGTEAFF
>TRBV28|-|-|TRBJ2-7
TGTGCCAGCAGTCCGGCGGTCGTGGACTACGAGCAGTACTTC
CASSPAVVDYEQYF
>TRBV2|-|-|TRBJ1-3
TGTGCCAGCAGCGGCGTAGACACCATATATTTT
CASSGVDTIYF
>TRBV10-3|-|TRBD2|TRBJ2-1
TGTGCCATCAGCTTAGCGGGAGGGCCCTACAATGAGCAGTTCTTC
CAISLAGGPYNEQFF
>TRBV7-8|few|TRBD2|TRBJ2-5
TGTGCCAGCAGCCCGACTAGCGGGAGGGCCTTGGAGACCCAGTACTTC
CASSPTSGRALETQYF
>TRBV2|few|TRBD2|TRBJ2-2
TGTGCCAGCAGCGAGGGACTAGCGGGGGCCGGGGAGCTGTTTTTT
CASSEGLAGAGELFF
>TRBV18|-|-|TRBJ2-1
TGTGCCAGCTCAACGCGGGCCAATGAGCAGTTCTTC
CASSTRANEQFF
>TRBV28|many|-|TRBJ1-6
TGTGCCAGCAGTCCCCTCGAACAGTGGGATTCACCCCTCCACTTT
CASSPLEQWDSPLHF